This TCR beta chain was profiled in a study of T-cell memory formation after mild COVID-19. Overall study findings and caveats: CD4/CD8 balance characterized clones contracting day 15 to 85, and CD4+ skew characterized later expanders.

As to this clonotype: Antigen: not known.

TCRdb recomputed calls from the 5' RACE reads with MiXCR, one row per CDR3 protein. The data contain some 350,000 distinct CDR3 sequences, approximately 15% of them singletons. This clonotype was obtained from a man between 18 and 35 years old who had mild COVID-19 (a few samples of this study predate the infection). Cell type and time point are not known. The specimen sequenced was PBMCs or a T cell subset sorted from them (not recorded which).

Here the CDR3 reads CASSTAGTGWETQYF. CDR3 DNA: TGTGCCAGCAGTACGGCCGGGACAGGGTGGGAGACCCAGTACTTC. This sequence joins TRBV6-5 and TRBJ2-5, with 9 positions matching TRBD1. Germline CDR1 is MNHEY and CDR2 is SVGAGI. The CDR3 length is 15 residues. Germline trimming cut 5 bases from V and 5 bases from J; bases unmatched to any gene: 9.